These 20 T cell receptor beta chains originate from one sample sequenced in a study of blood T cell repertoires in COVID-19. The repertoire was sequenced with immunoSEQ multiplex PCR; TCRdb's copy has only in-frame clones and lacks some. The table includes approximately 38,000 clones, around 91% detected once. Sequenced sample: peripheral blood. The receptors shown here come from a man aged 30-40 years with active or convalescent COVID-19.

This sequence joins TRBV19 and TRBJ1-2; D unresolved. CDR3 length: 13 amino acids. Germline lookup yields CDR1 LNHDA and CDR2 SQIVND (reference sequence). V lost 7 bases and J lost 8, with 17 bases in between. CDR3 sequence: CASKPGRVGGYTF. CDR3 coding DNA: TGTGCCAGTAAGCCCGGGAGGGTGGGCGGCTACACCTTC.

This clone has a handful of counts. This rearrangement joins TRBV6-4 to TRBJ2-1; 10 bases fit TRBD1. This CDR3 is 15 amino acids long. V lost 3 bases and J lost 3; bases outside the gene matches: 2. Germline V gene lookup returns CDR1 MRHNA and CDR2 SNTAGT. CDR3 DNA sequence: TGTGCCAGCAGTGAAGGGACAGGGGACTACAATGAGCAGTTCTTC. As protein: CASSEGTGDYNEQFF.

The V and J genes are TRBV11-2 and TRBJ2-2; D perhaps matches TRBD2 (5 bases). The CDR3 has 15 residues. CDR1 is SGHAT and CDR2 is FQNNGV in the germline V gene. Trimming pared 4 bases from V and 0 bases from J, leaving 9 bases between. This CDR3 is CASSSRGANTGELFF. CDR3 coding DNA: TGTGCCAGCAGCTCCCGGGGAGCGAACACCGGGGAGCTGTTTTTT.

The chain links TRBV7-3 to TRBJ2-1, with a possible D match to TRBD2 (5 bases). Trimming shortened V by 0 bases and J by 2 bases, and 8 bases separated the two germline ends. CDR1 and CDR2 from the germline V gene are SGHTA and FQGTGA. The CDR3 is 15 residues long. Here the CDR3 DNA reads TGTGCCAGCAGCTTAACCGCTAGCCCCTACAATGAGCAGTTCTTC. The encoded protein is CASSLTASPYNEQFF.

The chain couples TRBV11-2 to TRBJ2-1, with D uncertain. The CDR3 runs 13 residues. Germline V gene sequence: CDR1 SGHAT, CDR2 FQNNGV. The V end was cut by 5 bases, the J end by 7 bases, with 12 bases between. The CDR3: CASSQVRRNEQFF. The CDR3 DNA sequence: TGTGCCAGCAGCCAAGTACGTCGGAATGAGCAGTTCTTC.

CDR3 region: CASSWRPGGETQYF. CDR3 in DNA: TGTGCCAGCAGTTGGAGACCAGGGGGGGAGACCCAGTACTTC. V is TRBV6-5 and J is TRBJ2-5; maybe TRBD1 (7 bases). CDR1 is MNHEY, CDR2 SVGAGI, per germline. Trimming removed 4 bases at V and 5 bases at J, with 14 bases between. The CDR3 has 14 amino acids.

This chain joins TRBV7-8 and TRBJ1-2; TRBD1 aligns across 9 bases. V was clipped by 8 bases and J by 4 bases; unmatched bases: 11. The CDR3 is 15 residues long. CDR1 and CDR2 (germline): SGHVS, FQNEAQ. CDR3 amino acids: CASGDSQGASYGYTF. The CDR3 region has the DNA TGTGCCAGCGGAGACTCACAGGGGGCGAGCTATGGCTACACCTTC.

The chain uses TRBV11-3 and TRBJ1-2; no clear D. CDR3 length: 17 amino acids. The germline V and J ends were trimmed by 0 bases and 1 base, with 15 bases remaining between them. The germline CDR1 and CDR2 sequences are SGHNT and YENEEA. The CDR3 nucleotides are TGTGCCAGCAGCTTAGATCCGGCCGAACAGAGTAACTATGGCTACACCTTC. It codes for CASSLDPAEQSNYGYTF.

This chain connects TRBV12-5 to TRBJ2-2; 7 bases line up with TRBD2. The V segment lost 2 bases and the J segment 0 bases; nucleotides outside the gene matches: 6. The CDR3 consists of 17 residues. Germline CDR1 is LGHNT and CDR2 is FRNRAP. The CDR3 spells CASGLPLREANTGELFF. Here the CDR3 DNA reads TGTGCTAGTGGTTTGCCCCTCCGGGAGGCGAACACCGGGGAGCTGTTTTTT.

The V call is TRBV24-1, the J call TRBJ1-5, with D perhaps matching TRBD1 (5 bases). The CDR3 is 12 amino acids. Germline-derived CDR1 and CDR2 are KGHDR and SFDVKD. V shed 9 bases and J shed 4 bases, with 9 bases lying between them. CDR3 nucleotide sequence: TGTGCCACCTCGGACACAAATCAGCCCCAGCATTTT. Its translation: CATSDTNQPQHF.

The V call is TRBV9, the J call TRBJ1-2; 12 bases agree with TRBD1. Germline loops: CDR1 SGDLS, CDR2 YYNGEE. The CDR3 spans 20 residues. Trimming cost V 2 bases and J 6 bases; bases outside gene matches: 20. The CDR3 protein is CASSVPIRPPGTGGFDGYTF. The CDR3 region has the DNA TGTGCCAGCAGCGTCCCCATCCGTCCGCCCGGGACAGGGGGCTTTGATGGCTACACCTTC.

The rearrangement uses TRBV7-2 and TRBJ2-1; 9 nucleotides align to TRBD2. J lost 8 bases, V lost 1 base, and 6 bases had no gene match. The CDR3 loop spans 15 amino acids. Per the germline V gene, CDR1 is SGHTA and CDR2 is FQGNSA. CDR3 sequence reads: CASSLGLAGRYEQFF. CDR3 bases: TGTGCCAGCAGCTTAGGGCTAGCGGGGCGGTATGAGCAGTTCTTC. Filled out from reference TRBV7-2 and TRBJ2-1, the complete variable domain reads GAGVSQSPSNKVTEKGKDVELRCDPISGHTALYWYRQSLGQGLEFLIYFQGNSAPDKSGLPSDRFSAERTGGSVSTLTIQRTQQEDSAVYLCASSLGLAGRYEQFFGPGTRLTVL.

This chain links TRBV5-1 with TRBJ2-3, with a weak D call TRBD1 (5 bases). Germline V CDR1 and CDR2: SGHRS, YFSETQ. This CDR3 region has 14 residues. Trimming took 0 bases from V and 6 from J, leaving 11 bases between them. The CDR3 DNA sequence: TGCGCCAGCAGCTTGGTCCAGGGAACGGATACGCAGTATTTT. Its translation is CASSLVQGTDTQYF.

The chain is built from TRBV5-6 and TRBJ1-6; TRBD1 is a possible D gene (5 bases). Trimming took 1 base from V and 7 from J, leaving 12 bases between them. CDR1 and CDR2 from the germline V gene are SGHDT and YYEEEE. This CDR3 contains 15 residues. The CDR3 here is CASSLRRGGNSPLHF. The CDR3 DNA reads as TGTGCCAGCAGCTTGAGGCGGGGGGGGAATTCACCCCTCCACTTT.

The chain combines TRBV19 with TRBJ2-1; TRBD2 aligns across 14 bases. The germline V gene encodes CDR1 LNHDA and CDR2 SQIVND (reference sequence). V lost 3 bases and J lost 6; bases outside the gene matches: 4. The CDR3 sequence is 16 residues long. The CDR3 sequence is CASSMGGTSGSNEQFF. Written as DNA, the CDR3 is TGTGCCAGTAGTATGGGCGGGACTAGCGGGAGCAATGAGCAGTTCTTC.

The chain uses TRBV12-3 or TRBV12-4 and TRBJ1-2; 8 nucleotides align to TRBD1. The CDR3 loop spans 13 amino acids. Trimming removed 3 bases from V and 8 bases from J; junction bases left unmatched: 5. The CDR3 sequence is CASSFRGRLGYTF. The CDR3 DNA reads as TGTGCCAGCAGTTTCAGGGGGCGTTTGGGCTACACCTTC.

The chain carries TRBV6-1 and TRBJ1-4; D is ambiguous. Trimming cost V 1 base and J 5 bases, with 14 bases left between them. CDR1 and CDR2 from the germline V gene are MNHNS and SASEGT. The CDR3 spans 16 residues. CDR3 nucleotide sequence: TGTGCCAGCAGTGAAGGCGAGGGCCAAGGGAATGAAAAACTGTTTTTT. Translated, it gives CASSEGEGQGNEKLFF.

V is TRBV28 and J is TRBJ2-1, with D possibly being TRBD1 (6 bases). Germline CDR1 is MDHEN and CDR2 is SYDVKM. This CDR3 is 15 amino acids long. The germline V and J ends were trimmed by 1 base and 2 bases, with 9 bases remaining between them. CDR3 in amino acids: CASSLFRGAYNEQFF. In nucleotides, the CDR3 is TGTGCCAGCAGTTTATTCAGGGGAGCCTACAATGAGCAGTTCTTC.

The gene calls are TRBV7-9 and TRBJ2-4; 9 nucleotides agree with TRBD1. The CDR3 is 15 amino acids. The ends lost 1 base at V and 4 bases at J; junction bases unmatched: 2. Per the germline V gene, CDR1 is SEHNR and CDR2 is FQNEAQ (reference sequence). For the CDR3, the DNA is TGTGCCAGCAGCTTAGAGGGGACAGGGAAAAACATTCAGTACTTC. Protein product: CASSLEGTGKNIQYF.

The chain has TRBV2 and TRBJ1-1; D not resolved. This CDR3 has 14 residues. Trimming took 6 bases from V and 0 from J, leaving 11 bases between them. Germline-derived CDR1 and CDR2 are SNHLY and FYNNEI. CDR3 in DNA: TGTGCCAGCAGCCCGAGGTCCATGAACACTGAAGCTTTCTTT. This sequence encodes CASSPRSMNTEAFF.